These T cell receptor beta chains were read from a single sample in a study of T cell responses to AZD1222 COVID-19 vaccine. Clones were sequenced by immunoSEQ multiplex PCR, and TCRdb holds only the in-frame ones, with some missing. The sample shows tens of thousands of clones, roughly 84% of them seen only once. Material: peripheral blood, obtained on day 0 of AZD1222 vaccination. These receptors originate from an adult in good health. The CDR3 runs from the conserved cysteine through the conserved F or W. The order of the fields is clone size, J gene, D gene, V gene, CDR3 protein, CDR3 DNA. The D gene is left open where the match is weak. Some rows have no size entry. The others give once, few or many, or a class for an expanded clone.

size: .; J: TRBJ2-1; D: TRBD2; V: TRBV5-1; CDR3: CASSFTSGNNEQFF; DNA: TGCGCCAGCAGCTTTACTAGCGGCAACAATGAGCAGTTCTTC
size: .; J: TRBJ2-6; D: .; V: TRBV30; CDR3: CAWSVLGDSGANVLTF; DNA: TGTGCCTGGAGTGTACTGGGAGATTCTGGGGCCAACGTCCTGACTTTC
size: .; J: TRBJ1-1; D: TRBD1; V: TRBV10-2; CDR3: CASSGDRDEAFF; DNA: TGCGCCAGCAGTGGGGACAGGGATGAAGCTTTCTTT
size: .; J: TRBJ2-7; D: TRBD2; V: TRBV27; CDR3: CASSLRGLAYEQYF; DNA: TGTGCCAGCAGTTTGAGGGGACTAGCTTACGAGCAGTACTTC
size: .; J: TRBJ1-4; D: .; V: TRBV28; CDR3: CASAGAATNEKLFF; DNA: TGTGCCAGCGCAGGGGCTGCAACTAATGAAAAACTGTTTTTT
size: .; J: TRBJ2-7; D: .; V: TRBV27; CDR3: CASSFRQPPYEQYF; DNA: TGTGCCAGCAGTTTCAGACAGCCCCCCTACGAGCAGTACTTC
size: .; J: TRBJ1-4; D: .; V: TRBV30; CDR3: CAWSVSDRGEKLFF; DNA: TGTGCCTGGAGTGTTTCGGACAGAGGAGAAAAACTGTTTTTT
size: .; J: TRBJ2-7; D: .; V: TRBV4-2; CDR3: CASSQDRTYEQYF; DNA: TGTGCCAGCAGCCAAGATAGAACCTACGAGCAGTACTTC
size: few; J: TRBJ1-1; D: TRBD1; V: TRBV19; CDR3: CASSSGRGRGTEAFF; DNA: TGTGCCAGCTCAAGTGGGAGGGGGCGGGGGACTGAAGCTTTCTTT
size: .; J: TRBJ1-5; D: TRBD1; V: TRBV30; CDR3: CAWNTGGGYSNQPQHF; DNA: TGTGCCTGGAACACAGGGGGGGGTTATAGCAATCAGCCCCAGCATTTT
size: .; J: TRBJ1-1; D: .; V: TRBV29-1; CDR3: CSVEGGGTEAFF; DNA: TGCAGCGTAGAGGGAGGCGGCACTGAAGCTTTCTTT
size: .; J: TRBJ2-1; D: .; V: TRBV9; CDR3: CASSVEGLHRNEQFF; DNA: TGTGCCAGCAGCGTAGAAGGCCTCCACAGGAATGAGCAGTTCTTC
size: .; J: TRBJ2-7; D: TRBD1; V: TRBV10-3; CDR3: CAIRPGTGSSYEQYF; DNA: TGTGCCATCAGGCCCGGGACAGGGAGCTCCTACGAGCAGTACTTC
size: .; J: TRBJ2-3; D: .; V: TRBV28; CDR3: CASSSFQGAQVTQYF; DNA: TGTGCCAGCAGTTCTTTCCAGGGAGCACAGGTTACGCAGTATTTT
size: .; J: TRBJ1-5; D: .; V: TRBV27; CDR3: CASSSLGQPQHF; DNA: TGTGCCAGCAGTTCCCTGGGTCAGCCCCAGCATTTT
size: .; J: TRBJ1-4; D: .; V: TRBV6-1; CDR3: CASSEVGPATNEKLFF; DNA: TGTGCCAGCAGTGAAGTCGGGCCGGCAACTAATGAAAAACTGTTTTTT
size: .; J: TRBJ1-2; D: TRBD1; V: TRBV11-1; CDR3: CASSPDRDYGYTF; DNA: TGTGCCAGCAGTCCTGACAGGGACTATGGCTACACCTTC
size: once; J: TRBJ2-3; D: .; V: TRBV11-2; CDR3: CASSLNSRADTQYF; DNA: TGTGCCAGCAGCTTAAACTCGCGAGCAGATACGCAGTATTTT
size: .; J: TRBJ1-1; D: TRBD1; V: TRBV30; CDR3: CAWRTGGSTEAFF; DNA: TGTGCCTGGAGGACAGGGGGGAGCACTGAAGCTTTCTTT
size: .; J: TRBJ2-5; D: .; V: TRBV18; CDR3: CASSPPGPIKETQYF; DNA: TGTGCCAGCTCACCACCGGGTCCGATTAAAGAGACCCAGTACTTC
size: .; J: TRBJ2-1; D: TRBD1; V: TRBV6-2/TRBV6-3; CDR3: CASSYPMGQNLRDEQFF; DNA: TGTGCCAGCAGTTACCCAATGGGACAGAATCTTCGGGATGAGCAGTTCTTC
size: .; J: TRBJ2-5; D: TRBD2; V: TRBV5-8; CDR3: CATQRRPGLAGPRRETQYF; DNA: TGTGCCACCCAACGTAGGCCGGGACTAGCGGGGCCGCGAAGAGAGACCCAGTACTTC
size: medium-sized; J: TRBJ2-7; D: .; V: TRBV7-9; CDR3: CASSRSGGAYEQYF; DNA: TGTGCCAGCAGCAGAAGCGGCGGGGCCTACGAGCAGTACTTC
size: .; J: TRBJ2-5; D: .; V: TRBV3-1/TRBV3-2; CDR3: CASSQVSVTDQETQYF; DNA: TGTGCCAGCAGCCAAGTCTCGGTAACGGACCAAGAGACCCAGTACTTC
size: .; J: TRBJ2-7; D: TRBD1; V: TRBV15; CDR3: CATSIPGQDYEQYF; DNA: TGTGCCACCAGCATACCGGGACAGGACTACGAGCAGTACTTC
size: .; J: TRBJ1-2; D: TRBD1; V: TRBV6-5; CDR3: CASSYTWDRGVRGYTF; DNA: TGTGCCAGCAGTTACACCTGGGACAGGGGCGTTAGGGGCTACACCTTC
size: .; J: TRBJ2-3; D: .; V: TRBV19; CDR3: CASSRAVGEDTQYF; DNA: TGTGCCAGTAGTAGGGCCGTAGGGGAAGATACGCAGTATTTT
size: .; J: TRBJ2-1; D: TRBD2; V: TRBV6-4; CDR3: CASSVTSGGLNEQFF; DNA: TGTGCCAGCAGTGTTACTAGCGGGGGGCTTAATGAGCAGTTCTTC
size: .; J: TRBJ2-1; D: .; V: TRBV2; CDR3: CASSEQGGFNEQFF; DNA: TGTGCCAGCAGTGAACAGGGCGGTTTTAATGAGCAGTTCTTC
size: .; J: TRBJ1-5; D: TRBD1; V: TRBV19; CDR3: CASKKGTGKNQPQHF; DNA: TGTGCCAGTAAGAAAGGGACAGGGAAAAATCAGCCCCAGCATTTT
size: .; J: TRBJ1-1; D: .; V: TRBV7-6; CDR3: CSISLQVNTEAFF; DNA: TGTTCCATCAGCTTACAGGTGAACACTGAAGCTTTCTTT
size: .; J: TRBJ1-3; D: .; V: TRBV6-5; CDR3: CASSSSSAFGNTIYF; DNA: TGTGCCAGCAGTTCTAGTTCCGCGTTCGGAAACACCATATATTTT
size: .; J: TRBJ1-6; D: .; V: TRBV28; CDR3: CASSLARVHSPLHF; DNA: TGTGCCAGCAGTTTAGCTAGGGTACATTCACCCCTCCACTTT
size: .; J: TRBJ2-2; D: TRBD2; V: TRBV7-8; CDR3: CASSPTSGGAGELFF; DNA: TGTGCCAGCAGCCCAACTAGCGGTGGGGCCGGGGAGCTGTTTTTT
size: .; J: TRBJ1-2; D: TRBD1; V: TRBV3-1/TRBV3-2; CDR3: CASRSHLEGARGYTF; DNA: TGTGCCAGCAGATCCCACTTGGAGGGGGCTAGGGGCTACACCTTC
size: once; J: TRBJ1-1; D: .; V: TRBV13; CDR3: CASSLESGRATEAFF; DNA: TGTGCCAGCAGCTTAGAAAGCGGCAGGGCCACTGAAGCTTTCTTT
size: .; J: TRBJ1-6; D: .; V: TRBV28; CDR3: CASREYMSSYNSPLHF; DNA: TGTGCCAGCAGGGAATACATGAGCTCCTATAATTCACCCCTCCACTTT
size: .; J: TRBJ1-6; D: TRBD1; V: TRBV5-1; CDR3: CASSLTGTVNSPLHF; DNA: TGCGCCAGCAGCTTGACCGGGACAGTTAATTCACCCCTCCACTTT
size: once; J: TRBJ1-2; D: .; V: TRBV19; CDR3: CASRPRGLGYGYTF; DNA: TGTGCCAGTAGGCCGAGGGGCTTGGGCTATGGCTACACCTTC
size: .; J: TRBJ1-5; D: .; V: TRBV30; CDR3: CAWSPQGQPQHF; DNA: TGTGCCTGGAGTCCACAGGGCCAGCCCCAGCATTTT
size: .; J: TRBJ1-1; D: .; V: TRBV9; CDR3: CASSVGGRTEAFF; DNA: TGTGCCAGCAGCGTAGGGGGTCGCACTGAAGCTTTCTTT
size: .; J: TRBJ2-7; D: .; V: TRBV9; CDR3: CASARGGAGEQYF; DNA: TGTGCCAGCGCCCGAGGGGGGGCGGGAGAGCAGTACTTC
size: .; J: TRBJ2-3; D: TRBD2; V: TRBV29-1; CDR3: CSVPTSGADTQYF; DNA: TGCAGCGTCCCGACTAGCGGGGCAGATACGCAGTATTTT
size: .; J: TRBJ2-5; D: .; V: TRBV19; CDR3: CASSIQTALQETQYF; DNA: TGTGCCAGTAGTATTCAGACAGCTCTCCAAGAGACCCAGTACTTC
size: .; J: TRBJ2-5; D: .; V: TRBV7-9; CDR3: CASSSTGDRETQYF; DNA: TGTGCCAGCAGCTCCACAGGTGATCGAGAGACCCAGTACTTC
size: .; J: TRBJ1-3; D: .; V: TRBV10-3; CDR3: CATEGSDSGNTIYF; DNA: TGTGCCACGGAAGGATCGGACTCTGGAAACACCATATATTTT
size: few; J: TRBJ1-1; D: .; V: TRBV18; CDR3: CASSLWDRTNEAFF; DNA: TGTGCCAGCTCACTTTGGGACCGAACAAATGAAGCTTTCTTT
size: .; J: TRBJ1-2; D: .; V: TRBV12-3/TRBV12-4; CDR3: CASSLNIFYGYTF; DNA: TGTGCCAGCAGTTTAAACATATTCTATGGCTACACCTTC
size: .; J: TRBJ2-1; D: .; V: TRBV4-2; CDR3: CASSPSLKDEQFF; DNA: TGTGCCAGCAGCCCATCCTTAAAAGATGAGCAGTTCTTC
size: once; J: TRBJ2-7; D: TRBD1; V: TRBV27; CDR3: CASGSGTGWYEQYF; DNA: TGTGCCAGCGGCTCCGGGACAGGGTGGTACGAGCAGTACTTC
size: .; J: TRBJ1-4; D: .; V: TRBV5-1; CDR3: CASSLEDGEKLFF; DNA: TGCGCCAGCAGCTTGGAGGACGGAGAAAAACTGTTTTTT
size: .; J: TRBJ1-2; D: .; V: TRBV16; CDR3: CASSPLRASYGYTF; DNA: TGTGCCAGCAGCCCCCTCCGAGCATCCTATGGCTACACCTTC
size: .; J: TRBJ2-2; D: .; V: TRBV7-2; CDR3: CASSLFRTNTGELFF; DNA: TGTGCCAGCAGCTTATTTCGAACGAACACCGGGGAGCTGTTTTTT
size: .; J: TRBJ1-5; D: .; V: TRBV7-2; CDR3: CASSLVGRWGVSNQPQHF; DNA: TGTGCCAGCAGCTTAGTGGGGAGGTGGGGCGTCAGCAATCAGCCCCAGCATTTT
size: once; J: TRBJ2-5; D: .; V: TRBV5-1; CDR3: CASSWMEAGEQETQYF; DNA: TGCGCCAGCAGCTGGATGGAAGCGGGTGAACAAGAGACCCAGTACTTC
size: .; J: TRBJ2-2; D: .; V: TRBV9; CDR3: CASSLTGLKAGELFF; DNA: TGTGCCAGCAGCCTAACGGGACTGAAGGCCGGGGAGCTGTTTTTT
size: .; J: TRBJ2-2; D: TRBD2; V: TRBV25-1; CDR3: CATSTGTSFTGELFF; DNA: TGTGCCACCTCGACTGGGACTAGTTTCACCGGGGAGCTGTTTTTT
size: .; J: TRBJ1-6; D: .; V: TRBV7-9; CDR3: CASSREDSPLHF; DNA: TGTGCCAGCAGCCGGGAGGATTCACCCCTCCACTTT
size: .; J: TRBJ1-2; D: TRBD1; V: TRBV5-1; CDR3: CASSPGQGFDYGYTF; DNA: TGCGCCAGCAGCCCCGGACAGGGTTTTGACTATGGCTACACCTTC
size: .; J: TRBJ1-3; D: .; V: TRBV5-4; CDR3: CASSLMSSGNTIYF; DNA: TGTGCCAGCAGCTTGATGTCCTCTGGAAACACCATATATTTT